This T cell receptor beta chain was recorded in a study of cytomegalovirus exposure and HLA in healthy donors. Germline loops: CDR1 MRHNA, CDR2 SNTAGT. With V trimmed by 8 bases and J by 2 bases, 9 bases remained unmatched. This CDR3 has 16 residues. There are a few counts of this clone. Its antigen is as yet unknown. 60 Vbeta and 13 Jbeta primers were used in PCR. The data were produced by immunoSEQ multiplex PCR, yet TCRdb's version contains in-frame clones alone and is incomplete. The sample includes over 100,000 clones, 73% seen only once; the top ten take approximately 2.1%. Findings of the study overall: Among the most significant clusters, several appeared linked to common viral pathogens in a later analysis. Immune exposure information comprised only CMV serostatus. As a later analysis showed, a missense DCLRE1C variant was linked to trimming of TCR beta V- and J-genes.

This TCR derives from a woman in her forties in good health and CMV-seropositive. Specimen: PBMCs. V is TRBV6-4 and J is TRBJ2-1, with 10 nucleotides matching TRBD2. In DNA, the CDR3 is TGTGCCAGCGGAGAGAGCGGGAGGGCTGCCTACAATGAGCAGTTCTTC. This gives the protein CASGESGRAAYNEQFF.